The next 24 T cell receptor beta chains were all read from a single sample in a study of cytomegalovirus exposure and HLA in healthy donors. PCR amplification relied on 60 Vbeta primers (plus 13 Jbeta primers). Here immunoSEQ multiplex PCR was the method, and the copy in TCRdb shows in-frame clones only, minus some. Altogether about 150,000 clones are present, over 65% being singletons, with the ten largest covering around 2.3%. The sequenced material came from PBMCs. Receptors originate from a man aged 25 to 45 in good health and CMV-seronegative.

The chain carries TRBV28 and TRBJ1-1; no clear D gene. V was pared by 9 bases and J by 1 base, with 6 bases between. The length of the CDR3 is 11 residues. The V gene's germline CDR1 is MDHEN and CDR2 SYDVKM. CDR3: CASLRNTEAFF. CDR3 DNA: TGTGCCAGTCTCAGGAACACTGAAGCTTTCTTT.

This chain uses TRBV5-1 with TRBJ1-2, with 8 bases aligning to TRBD1. Trimming at V came to 4 bases and at J to 8 bases, leaving 10 bases not matched to a gene. The CDR3 runs 14 residues. Germline CDR1 reads SGHRS; CDR2 reads YFSETQ. CDR3: CASSGGTGREGYTF. In nucleotides, the CDR3 is TGCGCCAGCAGCGGCGGGACAGGAAGAGAGGGCTACACCTTC. The whole variable domain, remainder taken from reference TRBV5-1 and TRBJ1-2, is KAGVTQTPRYLIKTRGQQVTLSCSPISGHRSVSWYQQTPGQGLQFLFEYFSETQRNKGNFPGRFSGRQFSNSRSEMNVSTLELGDSALYLCASSGGTGREGYTFGSGTRLTVV.

This chain connects TRBV2 to TRBJ2-7; D call uncertain. CDR3 length: 11 amino acids. CDR1 SNHLY and CDR2 FYNNEI come from the germline V gene. Trimming cost V 4 bases and J 3 bases, with 4 bases left between them. In DNA form, the CDR3 reads TGTGCCAGCAGTGCCCTCTACGAGCAGTACTTC. Its translation is CASSALYEQYF.

V usage is TRBV7-6 and J usage is TRBJ2-3, with D possibly being TRBD2 (5 bases). From germline, CDR1 is SGHVS and CDR2 FNYEAQ. Trimming took off 0 bases at V and 4 bases at J, with 5 bases between the two ends. CDR3 size: 13 residues. The CDR3 nucleotides are TGTGCCAGCAGCTTAGCGCGGGCAGATACGCAGTATTTT. This sequence encodes CASSLARADTQYF.

The chain couples TRBV28 to TRBJ1-6, with 9 bases lining up with TRBD1. Germline lookup yields CDR1 MDHEN and CDR2 SYDVKM. Losses at the gene ends were 3 bases for V and 9 bases for J; bases not matched to a gene: 9. CDR3 length: 16 amino acids. CDR3 in amino acids: CASSFVSGTGSSPLHF. In DNA, the CDR3 is TGTGCCAGCAGTTTTGTTTCCGGGACAGGGTCTTCACCCCTCCACTTT.

The chain has TRBV11-2 and TRBJ2-1, with D maybe TRBD1 (6 bases). The CDR3 covers 13 residues. V was pared by 2 bases and J by 7 bases, with 9 bases between. Germline V gene lookup returns CDR1 SGHAT and CDR2 FQNNGV. CDR3 amino acids: CASSLIGGNEQFF. For the CDR3, the DNA is TGTGCCAGCAGCTTAATAGGGGGAAATGAGCAGTTCTTC.

The chain has TRBV11-3 and TRBJ2-2, with 7 bases lining up with TRBD1. V trimming: 3 bases; J trimming: 6 bases; junction bases outside the gene matches: 1. Germline V gene lookup returns CDR1 SGHNT and CDR2 YENEEA. This CDR3 has 13 residues. CDR3 in DNA: TGTGCCAGCAGCTTGACAGGGCCCGGGGAGCTGTTTTTT. Amino acid sequence: CASSLTGPGELFF.

The gene calls are TRBV6-5 and TRBJ1-4; TRBD1 matches 7 bases. The V and J ends lost 6 bases and 4 bases, in that order; junction bases with no gene match: 2. The CDR3 is 13 residues long. CDR1 MNHEY and CDR2 SVGAGI come from the germline V gene. CDR3 residues: CASRGQSNEKLFF. The CDR3 nucleotides read TGTGCCAGCAGGGGACAGAGTAATGAAAAACTGTTTTTT.

The genes are TRBV27 and TRBJ2-4, with D possibly matching TRBD1 (7 bases). The CDR3 covers 14 residues. Germline V gene lookup returns CDR1 MNHEY and CDR2 SMNVEV (reference sequence). Trimming took 5 bases from V and 9 from J, leaving 17 bases between them. The CDR3 region has the DNA TGTGCCAGCAGTCAGGGGGGAGTTTTGTCCATTCAGTACTTC. Protein sequence: CASSQGGVLSIQYF.

The rearrangement uses TRBV29-1 and TRBJ2-7, with a possible D match to TRBD1 (6 bases). The CDR3 runs to 14 residues. Germline CDR1 is SQVTM and CDR2 is ANQGSEA. The ends were cut back, 7 bases at V and 0 bases at J, with 16 bases in the middle. CDR3 residues: CSALDRSLSYEQYF. DNA for the CDR3: TGCAGCGCCTTAGACAGGTCCCTCTCCTACGAGCAGTACTTC.

J is TRBJ1-2 and V is TRBV25-1; D gene ambiguous. Germline V gives CDR1 MGHDK, CDR2 SYGVNS. The CDR3 sequence is 13 residues long. Between the trimmed V and J ends, which lost 4 bases and 4 bases, there was a span of 10 bases. The CDR3 nucleotides read TGTGCCAGCAGTGTGGGCAGTCGCTATGGCTACACCTTC. It is translated as CASSVGSRYGYTF.

The genes are TRBV19 and TRBJ1-5; D gene ambiguous. CDR1 LNHDA and CDR2 SQIVND come from the germline V gene (reference sequence). V lost 7 bases and J 4 bases, leaving 8 bases between the germline ends. CDR3 length: 12 amino acids. For the CDR3, the DNA is TGTGCCAGTACGGAGAAAAATCAGCCCCAGCATTTT. This gives the protein CASTEKNQPQHF.

The chain uses TRBV6-1 and TRBJ2-1; D remains unclear. The CDR3 runs 18 residues. V lost 1 base to trimming and J lost 4 bases, with 20 bases between them. Germline-derived CDR1 and CDR2 are MNHNS and SASEGT. The DNA for the CDR3 is TGTGCCAGCAGTGAAGTTGTACAGCCCTTGAAGCCTTACAATGAGCAGTTCTTC. Its protein is CASSEVVQPLKPYNEQFF.

The V call is TRBV28, the J call TRBJ2-4, with TRBD2 matching over 11 bases. Germline-derived CDR1 and CDR2 are MDHEN and SYDVKM. The J segment lost 8 bases and the V segment lost 3 bases, leaving 6 bases of the junction unmatched. The CDR3 totals 15 residues. In DNA form, the CDR3 reads TGTGCCAGCAGTTTTAGCGGGGGGGCCGGAGACATTCAGTACTTC. Its protein is CASSFSGGAGDIQYF.

This chain connects TRBV29-1 to TRBJ2-2, with 7 bases aligning to TRBD1. CDR1 and CDR2 (germline): SQVTM, ANQGSEA. Losses at the gene ends were 6 bases for V and 2 bases for J; bases not matched to a gene: 6. The CDR3 has 14 amino acids. CDR3 in amino acids: CSVTGTANTGELFF. The CDR3 DNA follows: TGCAGCGTAACCGGGACAGCAAACACCGGGGAGCTGTTTTTT.

Turning to this clone: Mismatch with germline at one junction end may stem from a read error. The CDR3 nucleotides read TGTGCCAGCAGTCAAGACAGGGGTAACCCTGGAAACACCATATATTTT. It is translated as CASSQDRGNPGNTIYF. The chain employs TRBV4-2 and TRBJ1-3; 8 nucleotides align to TRBD1. Germline V gives CDR1 LGHNA, CDR2 YNFKEQ. The CDR3 is 16 residues long.

Only one count was recorded for this clone. This chain links TRBV5-1 with TRBJ2-7; 7 nucleotides line up with TRBD2. The CDR3 is 15 amino acids. The V gene's germline CDR1 is SGHRS and CDR2 YFSETQ. With 0 bases clipped from V and 5 bases from J, the junction kept 8 bases outside the gene matches. DNA for the CDR3: TGCGCCAGCAGCTTGGCCAAGCGGGGCCTGGACGAGCAGTACTTC. Its protein is CASSLAKRGLDEQYF.

This chain joins TRBV2 and TRBJ1-4; TRBD1 is a possible D gene (5 bases). Germline values: CDR1 SNHLY, CDR2 FYNNEI. The CDR3 runs to 13 residues. V gave up 8 bases and J gave up 3 bases, with 10 bases separating them. Written as DNA, the CDR3 is TGTGCCAGCTGCAGGGATTCTAATGAAAAACTGTTTTTT. Translation: CASCRDSNEKLFF.

The chain recombines TRBV10-3 with TRBJ1-1; 10 nucleotides agree with TRBD1. V lost 6 bases and J lost 6; bases outside the gene matches: 4. The CDR3 runs to 13 residues. Germline CDR1 reads ENHRY; CDR2 reads SYGVKD. This chain's CDR3 is CAIRGDRGAEAFF. CDR3 nucleotides: TGTGCCATCAGGGGGGACAGGGGCGCTGAAGCTTTCTTT.

The chain is built from TRBV5-1 and TRBJ2-7, with D tentatively TRBD2 (6 bases). V was shortened by 4 bases and J by 6 bases, with 17 bases between the two germline ends. The CDR3 has 14 amino acids. Germline CDR1 and CDR2: SGHRS and YFSETQ. The CDR3 region is CASSPREQQVEQYF. The DNA for the CDR3 is TGCGCCAGCAGCCCCCGGGAGCAACAGGTCGAGCAGTACTTC. Based on the CDR3 plus reference TRBV5-1 and TRBJ2-7, the full variable domain is KAGVTQTPRYLIKTRGQQVTLSCSPISGHRSVSWYQQTPGQGLQFLFEYFSETQRNKGNFPGRFSGRQFSNSRSEMNVSTLELGDSALYLCASSPREQQVEQYFGPGTRLTVT.

J is TRBJ2-1 and V is TRBV25-1; no clear D. Deletions cut 3 bases from V and 0 bases from J, with 6 bases between. Germline V gives CDR1 MGHDK, CDR2 SYGVNS. CDR3 size: 14 residues. CDR3 in DNA: TGTGCCAGCAGTGATCAGATCTCCTACAATGAGCAGTTCTTC. Amino acids: CASSDQISYNEQFF.

V gene TRBV5-1 combines with J gene TRBJ2-5; maybe TRBD1 (6 bases). Germline CDR1 is SGHRS and CDR2 is YFSETQ. This CDR3 is 14 amino acids long. V shed 1 base and J shed 4 bases, with 11 bases lying between them. In DNA form, the CDR3 reads TGCGCCAGCAGCTTGTACAGGGTGAGAGAGACCCAGTACTTC. It is translated as CASSLYRVRETQYF. The variable domain in full, with the rest retrieved from reference TRBV5-1 and TRBJ2-5, is KAGVTQTPRYLIKTRGQQVTLSCSPISGHRSVSWYQQTPGQGLQFLFEYFSETQRNKGNFPGRFSGRQFSNSRSEMNVSTLELGDSALYLCASSLYRVRETQYFGPGTRLLVL.

The CDR3 protein is CASSPRVYEQYF. In nucleotides, the CDR3 is TGTGCCAGCAGCCCCCGGGTCTACGAGCAGTACTTC. The chain uses TRBV7-9 and TRBJ2-5; D is unresolved. The J call may be wrong; the DNA end is better matched by TRBJ2-7. The CDR3 consists of 12 residues. Germline CDR1 and CDR2: SEHNR and FQNEAQ (reference sequence).

This chain links TRBV9 with TRBJ1-2; possible D gene TRBD1, 5 bases. CDR3 length: 15 residues. Germline lookup yields CDR1 SGDLS and CDR2 YYNGEE. V was trimmed by 3 bases and J by 5 bases, leaving 17 bases between them. The CDR3 loop is CASSAEQGFKYGYTF. The CDR3 DNA is TGTGCCAGCAGCGCGGAGCAGGGCTTTAAGTATGGCTACACCTTC.